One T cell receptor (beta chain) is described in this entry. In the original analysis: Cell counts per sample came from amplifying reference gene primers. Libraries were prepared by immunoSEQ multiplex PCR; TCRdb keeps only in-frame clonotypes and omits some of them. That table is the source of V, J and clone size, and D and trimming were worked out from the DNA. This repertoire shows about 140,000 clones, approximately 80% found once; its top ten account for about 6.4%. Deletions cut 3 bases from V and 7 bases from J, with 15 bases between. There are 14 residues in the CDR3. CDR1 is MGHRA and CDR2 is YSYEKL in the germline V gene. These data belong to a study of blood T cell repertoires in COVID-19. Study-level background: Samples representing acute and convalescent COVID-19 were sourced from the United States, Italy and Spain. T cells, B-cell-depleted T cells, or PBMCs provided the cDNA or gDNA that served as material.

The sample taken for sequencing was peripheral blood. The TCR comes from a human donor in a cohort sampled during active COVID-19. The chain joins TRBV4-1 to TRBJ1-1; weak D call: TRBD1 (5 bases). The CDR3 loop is CASSQIQGADEAFF. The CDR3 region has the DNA TGCGCCAGCAGCCAGATCCAGGGCGCCGATGAAGCTTTCTTT.